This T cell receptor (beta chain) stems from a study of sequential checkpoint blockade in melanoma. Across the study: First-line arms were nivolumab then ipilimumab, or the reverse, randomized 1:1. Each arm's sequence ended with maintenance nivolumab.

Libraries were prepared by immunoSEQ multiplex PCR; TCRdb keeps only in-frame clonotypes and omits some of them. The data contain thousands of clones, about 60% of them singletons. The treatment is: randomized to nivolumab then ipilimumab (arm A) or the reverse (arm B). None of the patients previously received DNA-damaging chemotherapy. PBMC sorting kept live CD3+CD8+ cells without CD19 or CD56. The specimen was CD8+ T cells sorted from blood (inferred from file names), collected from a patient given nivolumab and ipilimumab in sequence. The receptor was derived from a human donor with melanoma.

CDR3 sequence reads: CASSGGQGAGETQYF. CDR3 nucleotide sequence: TGTGCCAGCAGCGGAGGACAGGGGGCTGGAGAGACCCAGTACTTC. V gene TRBV9 combines with J gene TRBJ2-5, with 11 bases that match TRBD1. V lost 3 bases and J lost 4; bases outside the gene matches: 5. The CDR3 spans 15 residues. CDR1 is SGDLS, CDR2 YYNGEE, per germline.